This T cell receptor beta chain comes out of a study of T cell changes during pregnancy in multiple sclerosis. Germline V lookup: CDR1 MRHNA, CDR2 SNTAGT. The ends were cut back, 8 bases at V and 2 bases at J, with 17 bases in the middle. The CDR3 totals 15 residues. The assay was immunoSEQ multiplex PCR, and TCRdb's table has in-frame clones only and misses some. The sample records some 69,000 clones, 90% being singletons. The TCR originated in a female donor in good health, enrolled as a control in a pregnancy study. Sequenced material: peripheral blood, taken in the second trimester of pregnancy. The chain employs TRBV6-4 and TRBJ2-3; TRBD2 is a possible D gene (7 bases). DNA of the CDR3: TGTGCCAGCTCCAAGGGGGGGGAATCCACAGATACGCAGTATTTT. Its protein product is CASSKGGESTDTQYF.